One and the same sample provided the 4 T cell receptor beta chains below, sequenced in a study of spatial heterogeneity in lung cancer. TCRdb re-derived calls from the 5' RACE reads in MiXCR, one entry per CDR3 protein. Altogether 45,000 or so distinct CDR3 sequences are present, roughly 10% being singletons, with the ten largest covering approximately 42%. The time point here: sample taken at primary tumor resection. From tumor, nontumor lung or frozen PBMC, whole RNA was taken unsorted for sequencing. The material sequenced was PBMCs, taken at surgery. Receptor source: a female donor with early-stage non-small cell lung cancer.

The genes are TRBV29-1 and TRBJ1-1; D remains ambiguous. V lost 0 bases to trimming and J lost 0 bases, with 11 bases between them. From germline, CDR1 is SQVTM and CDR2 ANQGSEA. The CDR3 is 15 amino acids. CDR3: CSVEDLAVMNTEAFF. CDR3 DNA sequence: TGCAGCGTTGAAGATCTCGCAGTCATGAACACTGAAGCTTTCTTT.

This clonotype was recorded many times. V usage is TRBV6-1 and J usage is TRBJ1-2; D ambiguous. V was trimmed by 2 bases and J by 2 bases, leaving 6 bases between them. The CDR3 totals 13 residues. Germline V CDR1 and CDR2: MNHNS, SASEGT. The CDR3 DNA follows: TGTGCCAGCAGTGAACGGTGGAACTATGGCTACACCTTC. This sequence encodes CASSERWNYGYTF.

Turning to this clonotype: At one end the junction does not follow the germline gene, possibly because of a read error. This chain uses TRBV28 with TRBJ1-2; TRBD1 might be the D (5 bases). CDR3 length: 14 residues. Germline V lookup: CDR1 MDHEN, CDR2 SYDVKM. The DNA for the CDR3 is TGTGCCAGCAGTTCTACAGGCCCTACTTATGGCGACACCTTC. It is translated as CASSSTGPTYGDTF.

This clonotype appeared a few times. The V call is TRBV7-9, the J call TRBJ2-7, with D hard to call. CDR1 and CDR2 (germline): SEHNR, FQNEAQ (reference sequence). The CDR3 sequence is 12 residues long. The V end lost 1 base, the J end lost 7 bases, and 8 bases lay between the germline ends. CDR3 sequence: CASSLGGEEQYF. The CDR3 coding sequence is TGTGCCAGCAGCTTAGGTGGGGAAGAGCAGTACTTC.